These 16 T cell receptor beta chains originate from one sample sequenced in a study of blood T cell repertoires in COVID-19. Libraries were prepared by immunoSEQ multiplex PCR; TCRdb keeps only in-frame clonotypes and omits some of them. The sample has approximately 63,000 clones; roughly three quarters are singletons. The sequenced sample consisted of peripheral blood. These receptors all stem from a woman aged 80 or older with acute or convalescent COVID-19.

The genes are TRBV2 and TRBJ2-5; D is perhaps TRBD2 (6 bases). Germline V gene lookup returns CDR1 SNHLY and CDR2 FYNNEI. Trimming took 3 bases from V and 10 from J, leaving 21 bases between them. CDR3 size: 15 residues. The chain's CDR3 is CASSDSGEIRRGQYF. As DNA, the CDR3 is TGTGCCAGCAGTGATTCGGGGGAGATCCGACGAGGCCAGTACTTC.

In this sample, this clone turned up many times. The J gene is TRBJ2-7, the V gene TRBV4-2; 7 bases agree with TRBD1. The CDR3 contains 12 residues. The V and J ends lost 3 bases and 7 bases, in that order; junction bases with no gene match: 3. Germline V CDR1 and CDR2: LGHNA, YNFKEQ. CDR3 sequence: CASSHQTGEQYF. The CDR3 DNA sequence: TGTGCCAGCAGCCACCAGACAGGGGAGCAGTACTTC.

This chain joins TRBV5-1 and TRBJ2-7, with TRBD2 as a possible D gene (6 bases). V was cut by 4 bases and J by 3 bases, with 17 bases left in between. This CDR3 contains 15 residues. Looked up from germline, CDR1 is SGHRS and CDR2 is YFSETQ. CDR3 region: CASSPAEGELYEQYF. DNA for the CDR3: TGCGCCAGCAGCCCGGCGGAGGGAGAACTCTACGAGCAGTACTTC.

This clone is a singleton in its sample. The CDR3 bases are TGTGCCAGTAACCATGGAGGCAATGAGCAGTTCTTC. It yields the protein CASNHGGNEQFF. This chain joins TRBV19 and TRBJ2-1, with a weak D call TRBD2 (5 bases). Germline V gene sequence: CDR1 LNHDA, CDR2 SQIVND (reference sequence). Trimming took off 7 bases at V and 6 bases at J, with 10 bases between the two ends. The CDR3 is made up of 12 amino acids.

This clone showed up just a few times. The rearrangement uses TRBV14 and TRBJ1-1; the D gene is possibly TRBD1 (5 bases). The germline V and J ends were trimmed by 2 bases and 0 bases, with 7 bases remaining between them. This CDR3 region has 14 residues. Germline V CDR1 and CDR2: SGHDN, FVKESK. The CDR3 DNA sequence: TGTGCCAGCAGCCAACCAGGGATGAACACTGAAGCTTTCTTT. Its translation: CASSQPGMNTEAFF.

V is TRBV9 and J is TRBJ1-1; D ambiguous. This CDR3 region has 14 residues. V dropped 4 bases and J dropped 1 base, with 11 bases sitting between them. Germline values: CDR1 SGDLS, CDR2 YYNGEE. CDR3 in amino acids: CASSPHVANTEAFF. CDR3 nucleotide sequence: TGTGCCAGCAGCCCCCATGTGGCGAACACTGAAGCTTTCTTT.

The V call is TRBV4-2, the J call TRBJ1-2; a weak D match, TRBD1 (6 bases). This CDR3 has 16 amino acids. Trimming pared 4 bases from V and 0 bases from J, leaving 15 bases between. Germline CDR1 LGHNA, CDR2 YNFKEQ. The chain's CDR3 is CASSPLSGAANYGYTF. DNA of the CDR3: TGTGCCAGCAGCCCACTATCAGGGGCAGCTAACTATGGCTACACCTTC.

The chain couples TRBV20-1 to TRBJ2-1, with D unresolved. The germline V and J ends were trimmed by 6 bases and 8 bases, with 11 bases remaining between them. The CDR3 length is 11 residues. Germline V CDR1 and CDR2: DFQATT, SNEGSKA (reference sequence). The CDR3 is CSALNGDEQFF. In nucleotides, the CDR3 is TGCAGTGCCCTGAACGGTGATGAGCAGTTCTTC.

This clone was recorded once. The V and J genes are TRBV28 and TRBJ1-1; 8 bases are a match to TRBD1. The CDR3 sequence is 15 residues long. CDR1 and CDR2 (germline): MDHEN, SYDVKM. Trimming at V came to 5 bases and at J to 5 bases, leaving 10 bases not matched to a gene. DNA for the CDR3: TGTGCCAGCAGTCCCGACAGGGGAAGGAAGACTGAAGCTTTCTTT. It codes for CASSPDRGRKTEAFF.

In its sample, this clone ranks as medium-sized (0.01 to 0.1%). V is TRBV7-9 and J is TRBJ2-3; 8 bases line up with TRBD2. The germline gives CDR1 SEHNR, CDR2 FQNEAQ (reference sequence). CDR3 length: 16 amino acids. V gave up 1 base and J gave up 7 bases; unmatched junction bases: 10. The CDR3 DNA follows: TGTGCCAGCAGCTTAGAATACAGCGGGGGCCCTTATACGCAGTATTTT. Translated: CASSLEYSGGPYTQYF.

The CDR3 DNA reads as TGTGCCAGCAGTTACCCTATGACAGGGGACCCTTTCAACACTGAAGCTTTCTTT. Translating it yields CASSYPMTGDPFNTEAFF. The chain uses TRBV6-2 or TRBV6-3 and TRBJ1-1; 8 bases are shared with TRBD1. This CDR3 is 18 amino acids long. V lost 2 bases and J lost 2; bases outside the gene matches: 13. Per the germline V gene, CDR1 is MNHEY and CDR2 is SVGEGT.

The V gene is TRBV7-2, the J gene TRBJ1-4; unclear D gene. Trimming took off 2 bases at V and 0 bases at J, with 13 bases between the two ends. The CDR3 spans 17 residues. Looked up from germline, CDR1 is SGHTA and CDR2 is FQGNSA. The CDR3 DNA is TGTGCCAGCAGCTTAACCCCCCTAAGTGCAACTAATGAAAAACTGTTTTTT. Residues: CASSLTPLSATNEKLFF.

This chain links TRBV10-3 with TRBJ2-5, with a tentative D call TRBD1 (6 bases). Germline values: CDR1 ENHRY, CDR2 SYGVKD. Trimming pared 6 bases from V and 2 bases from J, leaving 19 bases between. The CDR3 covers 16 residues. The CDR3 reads CAIRGSQGGRQETQYF. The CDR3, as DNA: TGTGCCATCAGGGGTTCACAGGGTGGAAGACAAGAGACCCAGTACTTC.

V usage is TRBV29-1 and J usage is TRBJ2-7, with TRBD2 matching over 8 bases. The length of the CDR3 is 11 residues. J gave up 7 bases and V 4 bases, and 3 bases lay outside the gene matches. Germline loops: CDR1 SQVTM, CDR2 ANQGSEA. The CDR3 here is CSVGGTREQYF. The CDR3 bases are TGCAGCGTTGGAGGGACTAGGGAGCAGTACTTC.

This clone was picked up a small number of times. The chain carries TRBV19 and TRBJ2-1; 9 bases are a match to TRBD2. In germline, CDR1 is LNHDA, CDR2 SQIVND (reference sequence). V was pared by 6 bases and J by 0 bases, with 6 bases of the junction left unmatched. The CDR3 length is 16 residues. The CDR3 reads CASREFSGSSYNEQFF. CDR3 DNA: TGTGCCAGTAGAGAATTTAGCGGGAGCTCCTACAATGAGCAGTTCTTC. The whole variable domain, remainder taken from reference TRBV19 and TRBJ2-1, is DGGITQSPKYLFRKEGQNVTLSCEQNLNHDAMYWYRQDPGQGLRLIYYSQIVNDFQKGDIAEGYSVSREKKESFPLTVTSAQKNPTAFYLCASREFSGSSYNEQFFGPGTRLTVL.

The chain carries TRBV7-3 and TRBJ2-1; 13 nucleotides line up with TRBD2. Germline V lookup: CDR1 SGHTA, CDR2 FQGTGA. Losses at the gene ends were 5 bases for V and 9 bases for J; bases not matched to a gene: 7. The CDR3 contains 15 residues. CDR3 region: CASSPRTSGRGEQFF. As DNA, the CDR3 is TGTGCCAGCAGCCCCCGGACTAGCGGGAGAGGTGAGCAGTTCTTC.